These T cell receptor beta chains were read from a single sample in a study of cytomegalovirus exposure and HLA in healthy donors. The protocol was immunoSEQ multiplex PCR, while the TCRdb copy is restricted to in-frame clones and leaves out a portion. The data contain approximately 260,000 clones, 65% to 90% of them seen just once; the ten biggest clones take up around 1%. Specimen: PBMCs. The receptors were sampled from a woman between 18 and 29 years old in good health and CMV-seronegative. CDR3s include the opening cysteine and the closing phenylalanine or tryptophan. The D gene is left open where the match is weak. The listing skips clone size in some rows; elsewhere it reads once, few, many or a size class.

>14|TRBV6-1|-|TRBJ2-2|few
CASSGGLNTGELFF
TGTGCCAGCAGCGGGGGACTGAACACCGGGGAGCTGTTTTTT
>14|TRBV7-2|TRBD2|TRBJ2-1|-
CASSRGSSYNEQFF
TGTGCCAGCTCGCGGGGGAGCTCCTACAATGAGCAGTTCTTC
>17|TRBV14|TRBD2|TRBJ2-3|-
CASSQGLAGLRTDTQYF
TGTGCCAGCAGCCAGGGGCTAGCGGGACTACGCACAGATACGCAGTATTTT
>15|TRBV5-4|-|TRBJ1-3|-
CASSPSDSSGNTIYF
TGTGCCAGCAGCCCCTCGGACAGCTCTGGAAACACCATATATTTT
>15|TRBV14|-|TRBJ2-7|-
CASSQIRGPTYEQYF
TGTGCCAGCAGCCAAATCAGGGGCCCGACCTACGAGCAGTACTTC
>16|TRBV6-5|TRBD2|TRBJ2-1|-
CASSYSTSASYNEQFF
TGTGCCAGCAGTTACTCGACTAGCGCCTCCTACAATGAGCAGTTCTTC
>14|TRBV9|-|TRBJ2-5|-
CASSATGTLETQYF
TGTGCCAGCAGCGCAACCGGGACTCTGGAGACCCAGTACTTC
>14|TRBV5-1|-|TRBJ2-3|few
CASSLVRNTDTQYF
TGCGCCAGCAGCTTGGTCAGAAACACAGATACGCAGTATTTT
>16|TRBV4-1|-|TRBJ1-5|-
CASTPGPGLSNQPQHF
TGCGCCAGCACCCCAGGGCCAGGCCTTAGCAATCAGCCCCAGCATTTT
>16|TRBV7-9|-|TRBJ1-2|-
CASSVTSFAGVAGYTF
TGTGCCAGCAGCGTCACGTCGTTCGCGGGGGTCGCTGGCTACACCTTC
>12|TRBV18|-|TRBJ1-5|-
CASSPYNQPQHF
TGTGCCAGCTCACCCTATAATCAGCCCCAGCATTTT
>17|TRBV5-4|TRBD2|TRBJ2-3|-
CASRTSGVSSSTDTQYF
TGTGCCAGCCGTACTAGCGGGGTATCTTCTAGCACAGATACGCAGTATTTT
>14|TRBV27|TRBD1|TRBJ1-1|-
CASSPGQGGREAFF
TGTGCCAGCAGCCCGGGACAGGGAGGGCGTGAAGCTTTCTTT
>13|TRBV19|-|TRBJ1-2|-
CASRNSGLLYYTF
TGTGCCAGTAGAAATTCTGGACTCTTATACTACACCTTC
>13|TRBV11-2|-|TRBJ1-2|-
CASSLGANYGYTF
TGTGCCAGCAGCTTAGGAGCGAACTATGGCTACACCTTC
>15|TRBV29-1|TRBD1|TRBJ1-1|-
CSVGYRGSGNTEAFF
TGCAGCGTAGGCTACAGGGGATCAGGGAACACTGAAGCTTTCTTT
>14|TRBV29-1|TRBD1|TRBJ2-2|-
CSAKTGSNTGELFF
TGCAGCGCTAAGACAGGGTCGAACACCGGGGAGCTGTTTTTT
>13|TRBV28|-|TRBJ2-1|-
CASSTQVYNEQFF
TGTGCCAGCAGTACACAGGTCTACAATGAGCAGTTCTTC
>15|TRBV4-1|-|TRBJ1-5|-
CASSQATNSNQPQHF
TGCGCCAGCAGCCAAGCCACTAATAGCAATCAGCCCCAGCATTTT
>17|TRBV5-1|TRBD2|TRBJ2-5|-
CASSPSGRGRDQETQYF
TGCGCCAGCAGCCCTAGCGGGAGGGGGAGAGATCAAGAGACCCAGTACTTC
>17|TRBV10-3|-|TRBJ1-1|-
CAISGRQGGLTNTEAFF
TGTGCCATCAGTGGTCGCCAAGGAGGGCTAACGAACACTGAAGCTTTCTTT
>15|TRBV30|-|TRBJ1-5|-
CAWRARELRNQPQHF
TGTGCCTGGAGGGCTCGGGAGCTAAGGAATCAGCCCCAGCATTTT
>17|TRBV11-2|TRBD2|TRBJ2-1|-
CASSPNPSGGSYNEQFF
TGTGCCAGCAGCCCGAACCCTAGCGGGGGGTCCTACAATGAGCAGTTCTTC
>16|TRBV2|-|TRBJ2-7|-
CASSSPLAKSSYEQYF
TGTGCCAGCAGTTCACCTCTAGCGAAAAGCTCCTACGAGCAGTACTTC
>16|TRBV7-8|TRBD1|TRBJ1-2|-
CASSLPDQTGPNGYTF
TGTGCCAGCAGCTTACCGGACCAGACAGGGCCCAATGGCTACACCTTC
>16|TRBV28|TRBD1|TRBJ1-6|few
CASSRQGSSYNSPLHF
TGTGCCAGCAGTCGACAGGGGAGCTCCTATAATTCACCCCTCCACTTT
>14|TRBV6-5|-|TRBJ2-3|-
CASSYSGRSDTQYF
TGTGCCAGCAGTTACTCTGGGAGGTCAGATACGCAGTATTTT
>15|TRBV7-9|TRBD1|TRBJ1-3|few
CASSPFGTGGDTIYF
TGTGCCAGCAGCCCCTTCGGGACAGGGGGAGACACCATATATTTT
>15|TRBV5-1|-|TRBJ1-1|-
CASSFLGQGNTEAFF
TGCGCCAGCAGCTTTCTTGGCCAGGGGAACACTGAAGCTTTCTTT
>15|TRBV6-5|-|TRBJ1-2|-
CASSLSPTDLIGYTF
TGTGCCAGCAGCCTAAGCCCGACAGATTTAATTGGCTACACCTTC
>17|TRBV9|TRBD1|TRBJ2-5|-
CASSVALHRGRGETQYF
TGTGCCAGCAGCGTAGCCCTCCACAGGGGTCGTGGGGAGACCCAGTACTTC
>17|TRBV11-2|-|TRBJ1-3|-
CASSSFTGLLSGNTIYF
TGTGCCAGCAGCTCCTTCACTGGACTGCTCTCTGGAAACACCATATATTTT
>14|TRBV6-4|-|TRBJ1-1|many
CASSHRGENTEAFF
TGTGCCAGCAGTCACCGGGGAGAGAACACTGAAGCTTTCTTT
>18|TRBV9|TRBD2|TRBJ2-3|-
CASSPHTSTSGGVGTQYF
TGTGCCAGCAGCCCCCATACTTCGACTAGCGGGGGGGTGGGGACGCAGTATTTT
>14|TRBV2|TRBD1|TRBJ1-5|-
CASSRTGGGQPQHF
TGTGCCAGCAGCCGCACAGGGGGCGGTCAGCCCCAGCATTTT
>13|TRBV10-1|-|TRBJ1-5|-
CASSANIGQPQHF
TGCGCCAGCAGTGCTAATATTGGTCAGCCCCAGCATTTT
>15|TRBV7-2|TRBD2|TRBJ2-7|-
CASSLLAGAAYEQYF
TGTGCCAGCAGCTTACTAGCGGGGGCTGCCTACGAGCAGTACTTC
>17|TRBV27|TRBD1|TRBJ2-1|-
CASSFFPSATGKHEQFF
TGTGCCAGCAGTTTCTTTCCTTCGGCGACAGGGAAACATGAGCAGTTCTTC
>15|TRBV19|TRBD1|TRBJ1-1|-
CASSIGTGGGREAFF
TGTGCCAGTAGTATCGGGACAGGGGGCGGCCGGGAAGCTTTCTTT
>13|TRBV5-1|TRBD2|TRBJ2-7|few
CASSLGREYKQYF
TGCGCCAGCAGCTTGGGGCGGGAGTACAAGCAGTACTTC
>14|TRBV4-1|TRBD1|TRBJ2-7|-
CASSQDRDSYEQYF
TGCGCCAGCAGCCAAGACCGGGACAGCTACGAGCAGTACTTC
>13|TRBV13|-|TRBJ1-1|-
CASSFRVVGEAFF
TGTGCCAGCAGCTTCAGGGTAGTCGGTGAAGCTTTCTTT
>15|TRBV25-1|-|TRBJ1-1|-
CASSEYVSLNTEAFF
TGTGCCAGCAGTGAATATGTCAGTTTGAACACTGAAGCTTTCTTT
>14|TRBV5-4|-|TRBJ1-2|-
CASSSPGSNYGYTF
TGTGCCAGCAGCTCACCCGGGAGCAACTATGGCTACACCTTC
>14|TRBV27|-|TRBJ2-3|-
CASSRLDGTDTQYF
TGTGCCAGCAGTCGCCTAGATGGCACAGATACGCAGTATTTT
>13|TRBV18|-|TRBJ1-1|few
CASSPAGDTEAFF
TGTGCCAGCTCACCAGCCGGGGACACTGAAGCTTTCTTT
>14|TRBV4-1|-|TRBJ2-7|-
CASSHEVLANEQYF
TGCGCCAGCAGCCATGAGGTACTAGCCAACGAGCAGTACTTC
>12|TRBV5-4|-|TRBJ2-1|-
CASSLESGEQFF
TGTGCCAGCAGCTTGGAAAGCGGTGAGCAGTTCTTC
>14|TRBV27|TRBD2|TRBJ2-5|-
CASSLLAAVETQYF
TGTGCCAGCAGTTTGCTAGCGGCCGTGGAGACCCAGTACTTC
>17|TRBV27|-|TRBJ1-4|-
CASSLWSRGATNEKLFF
TGTGCCAGCAGTTTATGGTCCAGGGGAGCCACTAATGAAAAACTGTTTTTT
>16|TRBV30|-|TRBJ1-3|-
CAWSGPGDYSGNTIYF
TGTGCCTGGAGTGGGCCAGGGGACTACTCTGGAAACACCATATATTTT
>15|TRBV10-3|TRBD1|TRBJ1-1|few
CAIRRDRGMNTEAFF
TGTGCCATCAGGAGGGACAGGGGTATGAACACTGAAGCTTTCTTT
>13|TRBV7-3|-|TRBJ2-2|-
CASSPWGAGELFF
TGTGCCAGCAGCCCATGGGGAGCCGGGGAGCTGTTTTTT
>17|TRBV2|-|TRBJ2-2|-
CASSEAKSVTDTGELFF
TGTGCCAGCAGTGAAGCAAAGAGCGTCACGGACACCGGGGAGCTGTTTTTT
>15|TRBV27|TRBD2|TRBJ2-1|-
CASSFGLGIYNEQFF
TGTGCCAGCAGTTTCGGACTAGGCATCTACAATGAGCAGTTCTTC
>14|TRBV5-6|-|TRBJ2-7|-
CASSLDRRYYEQYF
TGTGCCAGCAGCTTGGACAGGAGATACTACGAGCAGTACTTC
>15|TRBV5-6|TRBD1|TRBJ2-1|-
CASNLRTGMTNEQFF
TGTGCCAGCAACCTTCGGACAGGGATGACAAATGAGCAGTTCTTC
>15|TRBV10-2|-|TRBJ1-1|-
CASSDLQGGGTEAFF
TGCGCCAGCAGTGATCTCCAGGGAGGCGGCACTGAAGCTTTCTTT
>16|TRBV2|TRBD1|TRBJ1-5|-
CASRGTEAYSNQPQHF
TGTGCCAGCAGGGGGACAGAAGCATATAGCAATCAGCCCCAGCATTTT